This TCR beta chain was obtained from a study of T cells in Graves' hyperthyroidism and ophthalmopathy. Germline V gene lookup returns CDR1 MNHEY and CDR2 SVGEGT. Trimming removed 6 bases at V and 9 bases at J, with 15 bases between. This CDR3 comprises 13 residues. What was amplified from RNA transcripts were TCR beta CDR3 regions. HTBI primers were the set used in a first-round RT-PCR of the TCR CDR3. TCRdb re-called the multiplex PCR reads through MiXCR, storing one row per CDR3 protein. Of about 350,000 distinct CDR3 sequences listed, roughly 20% are singletons. This rearrangement joins TRBV6-2 or TRBV6-3 to TRBJ1-5; D possibly corresponds to TRBD1 (5 bases). The sequencing sample was made of blood. The clonotype comes from a woman between 40 and 50 years old with Graves' ophthalmopathy. CDR3 residues: CASRDSGDRPQHF. As DNA, the CDR3 is TGTGCCAGCAGAGACTCGGGGGATCGGCCCCAGCATTTT.